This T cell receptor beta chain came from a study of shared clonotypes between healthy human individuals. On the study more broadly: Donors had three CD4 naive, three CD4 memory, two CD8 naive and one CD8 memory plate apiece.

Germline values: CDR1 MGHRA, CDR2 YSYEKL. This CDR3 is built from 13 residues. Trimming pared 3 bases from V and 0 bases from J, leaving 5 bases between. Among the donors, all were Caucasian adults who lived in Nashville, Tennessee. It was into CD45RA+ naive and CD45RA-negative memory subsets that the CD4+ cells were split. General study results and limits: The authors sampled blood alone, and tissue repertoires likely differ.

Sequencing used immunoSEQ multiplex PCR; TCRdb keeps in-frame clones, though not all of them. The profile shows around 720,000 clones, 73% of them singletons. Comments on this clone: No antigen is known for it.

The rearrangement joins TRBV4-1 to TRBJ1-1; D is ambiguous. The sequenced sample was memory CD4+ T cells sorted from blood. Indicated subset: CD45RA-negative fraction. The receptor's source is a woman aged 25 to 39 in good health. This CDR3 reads CASSHLVNTEAFF. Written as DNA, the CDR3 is TGCGCCAGCAGCCATCTGGTGAACACTGAAGCTTTCTTT.